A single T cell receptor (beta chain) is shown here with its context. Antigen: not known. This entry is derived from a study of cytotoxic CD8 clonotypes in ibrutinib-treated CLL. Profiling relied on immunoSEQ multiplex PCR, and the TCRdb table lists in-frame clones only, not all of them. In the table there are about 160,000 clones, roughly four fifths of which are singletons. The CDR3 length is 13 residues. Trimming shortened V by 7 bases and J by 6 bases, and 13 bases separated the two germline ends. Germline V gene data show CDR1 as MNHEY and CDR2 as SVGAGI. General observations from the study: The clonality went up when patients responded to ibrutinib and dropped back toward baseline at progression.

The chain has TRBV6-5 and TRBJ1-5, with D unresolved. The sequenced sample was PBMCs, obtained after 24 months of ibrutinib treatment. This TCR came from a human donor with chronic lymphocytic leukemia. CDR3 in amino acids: CASTFLDAQPQHF. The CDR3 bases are TGTGCCAGCACCTTCTTGGACGCTCAGCCCCAGCATTTT.